A selection of T cell receptor beta chains follows, all from one sample in a study of blood T cells in healthy people across ages. MiXCR was run by TCRdb on the 5' RACE reads, yielding one entry per CDR3 protein. The table shows roughly 1.7 million distinct CDR3 sequences, with 34% occurring only once. Sequencing was performed on blood. Every receptor here comes from a woman aged 25 to 39 in good health. CDR3s include the opening cysteine and the closing phenylalanine or tryptophan. Fields, in order: V gene, J gene, clone size, CDR3 length, D gene, CDR3 protein, CDR3 DNA. A D gene is named only where the DNA matches it firmly. Size is omitted from some rows. Given values are once, few, many or a class for expanded clones.

V gene: TRBV3-1; J gene: TRBJ1-2; clone size: .; CDR3 length: 14; D gene: .; CDR3 protein: CAGSQDAGTYGYTF; CDR3 DNA: TGTGCCGGCAGCCAAGATGCGGGGACCTACGGCTACACCTTC
V gene: TRBV7-9; J gene: TRBJ1-5; clone size: .; CDR3 length: 14; D gene: .; CDR3 protein: CASSSDRFNQPQHF; CDR3 DNA: TGTGCCAGCAGCTCCGACAGGTTCAATCAGCCCCAGCATTTT
V gene: TRBV12-3/TRBV12-4; J gene: TRBJ1-2; clone size: .; CDR3 length: 15; D gene: .; CDR3 protein: CAGSFSGLLGYGYTF; CDR3 DNA: TGTGCCGGCAGTTTCTCAGGACTCTTGGGCTATGGCTACACCTTC
V gene: TRBV9; J gene: TRBJ2-3; clone size: few; CDR3 length: 12; D gene: .; CDR3 protein: CASSGSIDTQYF; CDR3 DNA: TGTGCCAGCAGTGGATCCATAGATACGCAGTATTTT
V gene: TRBV20-1; J gene: TRBJ1-1; clone size: .; CDR3 length: 13; D gene: .; CDR3 protein: CSARVGGDTEAFF; CDR3 DNA: TGCAGTGCTAGGGTTGGGGGGGACACTGAAGCTTTCTTT
V gene: TRBV5-1; J gene: TRBJ2-7; clone size: few; CDR3 length: 15; D gene: TRBD1; CDR3 protein: CASSSPGQGASEQYF; CDR3 DNA: TGCGCCAGCAGTTCTCCGGGACAGGGGGCATCCGAGCAGTACTTC
V gene: TRBV9; J gene: TRBJ2-5; clone size: few; CDR3 length: 14; D gene: TRBD2; CDR3 protein: CASSTGLAGLPQYF; CDR3 DNA: TGTGCCAGCAGCACAGGACTAGCGGGGCTACCCCAGTACTTC
V gene: TRBV20-1; J gene: TRBJ1-6; clone size: .; CDR3 length: 15; D gene: TRBD1; CDR3 protein: CSARDLGDRGSPLHF; CDR3 DNA: TGCAGTGCTAGAGATCTTGGGGACAGGGGTTCACCCCTCCACTTT
V gene: TRBV4-1; J gene: TRBJ1-2; clone size: few; CDR3 length: 14; D gene: .; CDR3 protein: CASTKEGSIYGYTF; CDR3 DNA: TGCGCCAGCACCAAAGAGGGGTCTATTTATGGCTACACCTTC
V gene: TRBV10-3; J gene: TRBJ1-1; clone size: .; CDR3 length: 13; D gene: TRBD1; CDR3 protein: CAIRGTGDTEAFF; CDR3 DNA: TGTGCCATCAGGGGGACAGGGGACACTGAAGCTTTCTTT
V gene: TRBV5-1; J gene: TRBJ1-4; clone size: .; CDR3 length: 15; D gene: .; CDR3 protein: CASSLDPGESSRLFF; CDR3 DNA: TGCGCCAGCAGCTTGGATCCCGGGGAATCTTCGAGGCTGTTTTTT
V gene: TRBV5-5; J gene: TRBJ2-1; clone size: many; CDR3 length: 13; D gene: .; CDR3 protein: CASSQTRGEEQFF; CDR3 DNA: TGTGCCAGCAGCCAAACTAGGGGGGAAGAGCAGTTCTTC
V gene: TRBV2; J gene: TRBJ2-3; clone size: few; CDR3 length: 16; D gene: .; CDR3 protein: CASSEERLSNTDTQYF; CDR3 DNA: TGTGCCAGCAGTGAAGAGAGACTATCAAACACAGATACGCAGTATTTT
V gene: TRBV6-1; J gene: TRBJ2-1; clone size: few; CDR3 length: 16; D gene: TRBD2; CDR3 protein: CASSEELAGGKNEQFF; CDR3 DNA: TGTGCCAGCAGTGAAGAACTAGCGGGAGGAAAGAATGAGCAGTTCTTC
V gene: TRBV7-6; J gene: TRBJ2-1; clone size: few; CDR3 length: 15; D gene: TRBD2; CDR3 protein: CASSLVAGEGNEQFF; CDR3 DNA: TGTGCCAGCAGCTTAGTGGCGGGGGAGGGCAATGAGCAGTTCTTC
V gene: TRBV29-1; J gene: TRBJ2-5; clone size: few; CDR3 length: 11; D gene: .; CDR3 protein: CSVADGGTQYF; CDR3 DNA: TGCAGCGTTGCTGACGGTGGGACCCAGTACTTC
V gene: TRBV20-1; J gene: TRBJ2-1; clone size: .; CDR3 length: 14; D gene: .; CDR3 protein: CSGEIALTYNEQFF; CDR3 DNA: TGCAGTGGTGAGATAGCGTTGACCTACAATGAGCAGTTCTTC
V gene: TRBV20-1; J gene: TRBJ2-1; clone size: .; CDR3 length: 15; D gene: TRBD2; CDR3 protein: CSARDLVAGPNEQFF; CDR3 DNA: TGCAGTGCTAGAGATCTCGTAGCGGGACCCAATGAGCAGTTCTTC
V gene: TRBV5-1; J gene: TRBJ1-1; clone size: .; CDR3 length: 14; D gene: .; CDR3 protein: CASSSGIQNTEAFF; CDR3 DNA: TGCGCCAGCAGCTCGGGGATCCAGAACACTGAAGCTTTCTTT
V gene: TRBV9; J gene: TRBJ1-6; clone size: .; CDR3 length: 16; D gene: TRBD1; CDR3 protein: CASSDRGDSYNSPLHF; CDR3 DNA: TGTGCCAGCAGCGACAGGGGGGACTCCTATAATTCACCCCTCCACTTT
V gene: TRBV5-4; J gene: TRBJ2-1; clone size: .; CDR3 length: 16; D gene: TRBD2; CDR3 protein: CASSLVGGGSGVEQFF; CDR3 DNA: TGTGCCAGCAGCTTGGTAGGCGGGGGTTCCGGAGTTGAGCAGTTCTTC
V gene: TRBV14; J gene: TRBJ2-2; clone size: .; CDR3 length: 15; D gene: .; CDR3 protein: CASSEQGPRGGELFF; CDR3 DNA: TGTGCCAGCAGCGAGCAGGGGCCGCGGGGCGGGGAGCTGTTTTTT
V gene: TRBV12-3/TRBV12-4; J gene: TRBJ2-7; clone size: .; CDR3 length: 12; D gene: .; CDR3 protein: CASRYRGSEQYF; CDR3 DNA: TGTGCCAGCCGATATAGGGGGTCCGAGCAGTACTTC
V gene: TRBV21-1; J gene: TRBJ1-2; clone size: .; CDR3 length: 19; D gene: .; CDR3 protein: CASSKRDQLSRCSNYGYTF; CDR3 DNA: TGTGCCAGCAGCAAAAGGGACCAGCTTTCCCGGTGTTCTAACTATGGCTACACCTTC
V gene: TRBV10-3; J gene: TRBJ2-5; clone size: many; CDR3 length: 16; D gene: TRBD2; CDR3 protein: CAISEAIVLAGETQYF; CDR3 DNA: TGTGCCATCAGTGAGGCCATCGTACTAGCGGGGGAGACCCAGTACTTC
V gene: TRBV4-1; J gene: TRBJ2-5; clone size: .; CDR3 length: 20; D gene: .; CDR3 protein: CASSQGLSPLDQRGGETQYF; CDR3 DNA: TGTGCCAGCAGCCAAGGCCTCTCACCCTTGGACCAGCGCGGAGGGGAGACCCAGTACTTC
V gene: TRBV5-1; J gene: TRBJ1-5; clone size: few; CDR3 length: 15; D gene: TRBD1; CDR3 protein: CASSEGAYSNQPQHF; CDR3 DNA: TGTGCCAGCAGCGAGGGGGCCTATAGCAATCAGCCCCAGCATTTT
V gene: TRBV6-1; J gene: TRBJ2-7; clone size: few; CDR3 length: 13; D gene: .; CDR3 protein: CASSEWVVYEQYF; CDR3 DNA: TGTGCCAGCAGTGAATGGGTTGTCTACGAGCAGTACTTC
V gene: TRBV6-1; J gene: TRBJ1-1; clone size: .; CDR3 length: 14; D gene: .; CDR3 protein: CASSELGQDTEAFF; CDR3 DNA: TGTGCCAGCAGTGAACTGGGGCAGGACACTGAAGCTTTCTTT
V gene: TRBV9; J gene: TRBJ2-5; clone size: .; CDR3 length: 15; D gene: TRBD1; CDR3 protein: CASSVGPGGQETQYF; CDR3 DNA: TGTGCCAGCAGCGTAGGACCAGGGGGTCAAGAGACCCAGTACTTC
V gene: TRBV12-5; J gene: TRBJ1-2; clone size: .; CDR3 length: 14; D gene: TRBD1; CDR3 protein: CASGLQGAYGGYTF; CDR3 DNA: TGTGCTAGTGGTCTCCAGGGGGCTTATGGTGGCTACACCTTC
V gene: TRBV6-5; J gene: TRBJ2-3; clone size: .; CDR3 length: 14; D gene: TRBD1; CDR3 protein: CASRQYQGADTQYF; CDR3 DNA: TGTGCCAGCAGACAATACCAGGGGGCAGATACGCAGTATTTT
V gene: TRBV18; J gene: TRBJ2-4; clone size: few; CDR3 length: 19; D gene: TRBD2; CDR3 protein: CASSPPPGLAGVSKNIQYF; CDR3 DNA: TGTGCCAGCTCACCACCTCCCGGACTAGCGGGAGTATCTAAAAACATTCAGTACTTC